The clone carrying this TCR beta chain was seen a single time. The target antigen is unknown. Clones were sequenced by immunoSEQ multiplex PCR, and TCRdb holds only the in-frame ones, with some missing. This sample has 140,000 to 150,000 clones, with more than 80% found just once. This sample is drawn from a study of T cell responses to AZD1222 COVID-19 vaccine. Broader study findings: Nearly half of the spike-specific TCRs reportedly recognize variant regions that carry no mutations.

V shed 10 bases and J shed 6 bases, with 13 bases lying between them. Germline lookup yields CDR1 MDHEN and CDR2 SYDVKM. The length of the CDR3 is 12 residues. The sample here was peripheral blood, taken 28 days after the second dose of the MenACWY control vaccine. The chain joins TRBV28 to TRBJ1-5; D is unresolved. The sequence came from an adult who received the MenACWY meningococcal vaccine as a control. CDR3 bases: TGTGCCACCTCTATTGTGGGTCAGCCCCAGCATTTT. The encoded protein is CATSIVGQPQHF.